The 9 T cell receptor beta chains listed next were all sequenced from one sample in a study of response to subunit inactivated influenza vaccine. Each CDR3 protein is one row after TCRdb ran MiXCR on the RT-PCR reads. The sample shows over 300,000 distinct CDR3 sequences, about a fifth of them seen only once. The input for sequencing was PBMCs from blood, taken less than 22 months after vaccination. These receptors were obtained from a man in his fifties or sixties who received an inactivated influenza vaccine.

This clonotype has a handful of counts. DNA of the CDR3: TGTGCCAGCAGTTCACAGGGGATACAGACCCAGTACTTC. Encoded protein: CASSSQGIQTQYF. The rearrangement joins TRBV28 to TRBJ2-5, with 7 bases that match TRBD1. The CDR3 covers 13 residues. Germline values: CDR1 MDHEN, CDR2 SYDVKM. V lost 4 bases to trimming and J lost 6 bases; unmatched junction nucleotides: 5.

A single count supports this clonotype. This sequence joins TRBV18 and TRBJ2-1; TRBD1 agrees at 9 bases. CDR3 size: 15 residues. Trimming took 0 bases from V and 10 from J; bases not matched to a gene: 7. Per germline, CDR1 KGHSH and CDR2 LQKENI. The chain's CDR3 is CASSPPAGQGPEQFF. The DNA for the CDR3 is TGTGCCAGCTCACCACCCGCGGGACAGGGACCAGAGCAGTTCTTC.

In its sample, this clonotype was seen a few times. The CDR3 sequence: CASSRNDGNYYGYTF. CDR3 DNA sequence: TGTGCCAGCAGCCGAAATGACGGAAATTACTATGGCTACACCTTC. This chain connects TRBV3-1 to TRBJ1-2; D is ambiguous. This CDR3 contains 15 residues. The germline CDR1 and CDR2 sequences are LGHDT and YNNKEL (reference sequence). Trimming took off 4 bases at V and 3 bases at J, with 15 bases between the two ends.

This clonotype came up many times. J is TRBJ1-2 and V is TRBV4-3; the D is unclear. The CDR3 sequence is 16 residues long. Looked up from germline, CDR1 is LGHNA and CDR2 is YSLEER. V was pared by 0 bases and J by 2 bases, with 13 bases between. The CDR3 sequence is CASSQEVPGSNYGYTF. The CDR3 nucleotides are TGCGCCAGCAGCCAAGAGGTTCCGGGATCAAACTATGGCTACACCTTC.

The gene calls are TRBV6-2 or TRBV6-3 and TRBJ1-1; D is ambiguous. This CDR3 contains 14 residues. Germline CDR1 reads MNHEY; CDR2 reads SVGEGT. V was clipped by 5 bases and J by 1 base, with 11 bases between them. CDR3 loop: CASSPLGKNTEAFF. DNA of the CDR3: TGTGCCAGCAGTCCCTTGGGTAAGAACACTGAAGCTTTCTTT.

This chain uses TRBV20-1 with TRBJ2-7; the match to TRBD2 covers 10 bases. Per the germline V gene, CDR1 is DFQATT and CDR2 is SNEGSKA (reference sequence). The CDR3 runs 13 residues. With 3 bases clipped from V and 4 bases from J, the junction kept 3 bases outside the gene matches. CDR3 nucleotide sequence: TGCAGTGCTAGTGGAGCGGGGGGGTACGAGCAGTACTTC. Its translation is CSASGAGGYEQYF.

This clonotype was counted between two and nine times. The chain links TRBV29-1 to TRBJ1-4; 7 bases match TRBD1. Germline V gives CDR1 SQVTM, CDR2 ANQGSEA. The CDR3 has 13 residues. V shed 6 bases, J shed 7 bases, and the junction held 8 bases outside the gene matches. The CDR3 reads CSVQLNRGEKLFF. The CDR3 DNA reads as TGCAGCGTCCAACTGAACAGGGGTGAAAAACTGTTTTTT.

The genes are TRBV10-3 and TRBJ2-7; 7 nucleotides match TRBD1. The CDR3 spans 15 residues. J gave up 2 bases and V 10 bases, and 14 bases lay outside the gene matches. Germline loops: CDR1 ENHRY, CDR2 SYGVKD. CDR3 DNA sequence: TGTGCCACCGGGGACAGAAAGAAGCCGACCTACGAGCAGTACTTC. Translating gives CATGDRKKPTYEQYF.

The chain links TRBV12-3 or TRBV12-4 to TRBJ1-2; 7 positions agree with TRBD1. The J segment lost 5 bases and the V segment lost 7 bases, leaving 10 bases of the junction unmatched. The CDR3 is 14 amino acids. This CDR3 reads CASTLTGISYGYTF. In nucleotides, the CDR3 is TGTGCCAGCACCCTGACAGGGATATCGTATGGCTACACCTTC.